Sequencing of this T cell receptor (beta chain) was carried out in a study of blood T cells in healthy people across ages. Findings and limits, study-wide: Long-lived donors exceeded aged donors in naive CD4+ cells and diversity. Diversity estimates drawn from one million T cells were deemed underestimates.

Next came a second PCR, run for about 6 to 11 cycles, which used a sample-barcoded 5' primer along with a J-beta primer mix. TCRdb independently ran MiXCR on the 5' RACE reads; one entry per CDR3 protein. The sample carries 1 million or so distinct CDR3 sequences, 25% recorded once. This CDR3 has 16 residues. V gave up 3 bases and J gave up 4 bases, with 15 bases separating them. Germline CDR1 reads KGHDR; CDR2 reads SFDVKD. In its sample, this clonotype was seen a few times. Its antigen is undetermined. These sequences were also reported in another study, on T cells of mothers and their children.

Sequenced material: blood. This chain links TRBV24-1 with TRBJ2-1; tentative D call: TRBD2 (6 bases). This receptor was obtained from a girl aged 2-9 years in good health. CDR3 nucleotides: TGTGCCACCAGTGATCTCCTCCCCGGAGGGTACAATGAGCAGTTCTTC. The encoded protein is CATSDLLPGGYNEQFF.